The TCR beta chain described here comes from a study of OX40 agonist ivuxolimab in advanced cancers. The CDR3 sequence is 17 residues long. J gave up 1 base and V 5 bases, and 7 bases lay outside the gene matches. Germline V gene data show CDR1 as MGHRA and CDR2 as YSYEKL. Profiled with immunoSEQ multiplex PCR; TCRdb holds only in-frame clones, not every one. The sample contains about 27,000 clones, around 75% of which appear only once. Study-wide results and limits: Both blood CD4+ and CD8+ T cells showed clonal growth by week 6 at 0.1 to 3.0 mg/kg.

In this sample, this clone turned up a few times. The antigen remains undetermined. The receptor was derived from an adult with an advanced solid tumor such as melanoma, head and neck, liver or kidney cancer. The V gene is TRBV4-1, the J gene TRBJ2-1, with TRBD2 matching over 11 bases. The sequencing here drew on CD4+ or CD8+ T cells sorted from blood, taken in a trial of the OX40 agonist ivuxolimab. CDR3 amino acids: CASSTRLAGSSYNEQFF. CDR3 sequence (DNA): TGCGCCAGCAGCACCCGACTAGCGGGGAGTTCCTACAATGAGCAGTTCTTC.